The source of this T cell receptor beta chain is a study of cytomegalovirus exposure and HLA in healthy donors (dated by TCRdb to between 2016 and 2019). A note on the overall study: An earlier analysis of approximately 640 of the donors reported 250 to 300 Gb of sequence data and 100 million to 140 million unique TCR beta sequences from 150 million to 200 million T cells. About 280 gigabases of sequencing data and around 80 million unique TCR sequences made up an early release that covered over 550 HLA-typed donors. The genetic ancestry cluster associated with self-reported Caucasian donors included 65% to 90% of the roughly 400 genotyped donors. The study was designed to test whether signatures of past pathogen exposure could be identified by cataloging public T cell receptors. The study used immunosequencing to profile the T cell repertoires of approximately 640 subjects and linked those repertoires to cytomegalovirus serostatus. Along with the roughly 700-subject first cohort, a separate validation cohort of over 90 different subjects was used. To predict cytomegalovirus infection status, the study combined high-throughput TCR immunosequencing, statistical association of individual TCRs with disease status, and machine learning. A later analysis re-examined previously published TCR beta repertoires from just over 650 donors and added high-resolution HLA genotyping to investigate patterns of TCR occurrence. Rather than drawing on any new phenotypic data, the later analysis identified candidate immune exposures from TCR beta sequences and the way those sequences occurred across donors. An earlier analysis of approximately 640 of the donors applied high-throughput TCR beta sequencing to assess whether each TCR beta V gene segment acted as functional or pseudogenic. Alongside the repertoire data, information on donor age, sex, ethnicity and CMV serostatus was compiled. A later genetic analysis used genome-wide SNP genotypes for about 65% of the 666 donors, treating that subset as a discovery cohort. All discovery cohort repertoires had been generated on a single sequencing platform. Both class I and class II loci were covered by HLA typing, at four-digit resolution. The number of donors typed differed by locus, with 629-630 for A, B, C, DRB1 and DQB1, roughly 520 for DQA1, 606 for DPA1, and approximately 470 for DPB1. Roughly five DR-DQ haplotypes were handled as single units for association and clustering because linkage in the cohort was strong. On average, 235,054 unique TCR beta nucleotide sequences were sequenced per donor among a few hundred genotyped donors of the cohort, with roughly 19% of those sequences being non-productive.

From V the trimming removes 7 bases and from J it removes 3 bases, while the gene matches leave 19 bases of the junction unaccounted for. The CDR3 holds 19 amino acids from the cysteine to the phenylalanine. The DNA shown is the 57-base CDR3, in frame from base 1. For CDR1 and CDR2, the germline V gene lists SGHVS and FQNEAQ. In total, 666 healthy bone marrow donors made up the cohort. Cohort members were all nominally healthy when sampled, although unrecorded immune exposures were likely present. The donor tested CMV seropositive and was one of the 289 seropositive cohort members. Each donor provided a peripheral blood sample, and peripheral blood mononuclear cells were used for TCR beta sequencing. The Qiagen DNeasy Blood Extraction Kit was used to extract genomic DNA from the blood cell samples. With regard to this clone: Its binding antigen is unknown. Qualities for individual bases were not recorded, and no much larger clone is one base off.

Study-wide conclusions, independent of this receptor: Sequencing depth was assumed to be roughly uniform across donors in the presence/absence analyses, though that assumption may not hold. HLA typing was unavailable for some donors at each locus, so association tests used only the typed subset. CMV serostatus was the only immune exposure information available for the cohort. The cohort was sequenced for TCR beta chains only, and without alpha or paired-chain data the features that could be detected were limited. The 87-base-pair reads could not distinguish some IMGT-functional V segments, including TRBV6-2 and TRBV6-3, so those segments were excluded. Because counts were too low, roughly 18 rarely observed V segments, including chromosome 9 orphons, were left out of the earlier analysis of about 500 of the donors. Most CMV-associated TCR beta chains appeared to be HLA-restricted in a later analysis, and the HLA associations seemed to be driven largely by CMV exposure. According to a later analysis, parvovirus B19, influenza, CMV and Epstein-Barr virus appeared linked to several top co-occurrence clusters. In a later analysis, TCR association rates were found to vary across HLA loci, with the most associated TCRs seen for DRB1 alleles and the fewest for HLA-C alleles. In vitro tests confirmed that a few of the cytomegalovirus-associated TCR beta chains recognize cytomegalovirus antigens. In an earlier analysis of 450 to 750 of the donors, most TCR beta V segments appeared in productive rearrangements about 87% or about 30% of the time, broadly matching IMGT annotations. In both the original and validation cohorts, the classifier was reported to diagnose cytomegalovirus status with high specificity and sensitivity. A cluster of highly shared sequence variants was judged likely to represent a technical artifact of the sequencing pipeline. In a later genetic analysis, a missense DCLRE1C variant was associated with V-gene and J-gene trimming of TCR beta chains, and the association was replicated in an independent cohort. Compared with the roughly 700-donor mean, donors in an Asian-associated ancestry cluster had fewer N-insertions in productive TCRs, according to a later genetic analysis. While some public TCRs were present in many individuals, most TCR sequences turned up only very rarely across donors. The study gave a list of 150 to 200 TCR beta chains associated with cytomegalovirus. Specific HLA alleles were associated with 18,000 or so TCR beta sequences at a false discovery rate of 0.05 in a later analysis. A further reported finding was that TCR beta sequences accurately predicted the HLA-A and HLA-B alleles for most subjects in the first cohort. Strong co-occurrence of HLA alleles, especially DR and DQ, made assigning TCR associations to individual alleles difficult. In a later analysis, HLA-associated TCR beta chains showed more clonal expansion and lower generation probabilities than non-associated chains that were equally common. Linkage disequilibrium might explain the correlated functional status among segregating V segments, but an unknown experimental factor could not be excluded. It was suggested by the authors that the approach could potentially be generalized to other disease states and immunological phenotypes.

Preparation of the library involved the immunoSEQ multiplex PCR assay. A mixture of 60 forward primers for TCR Vbeta segments and 13 reverse primers for TCR Jbeta segments was used in the multiplex PCR. Amplification of the CDR3 region of rearranged TCR beta genes was performed with a multiplex PCR assay on genomic DNA. Amplified TCR beta libraries were sequenced as 87-base-pair reads on the Illumina HiSeq System. The study's own analysis went as follows. A later analysis tallied about 77 million unique TCR beta chains across the 640 or so repertoires, and some 10 million of those chains were shared by two or more donors. Raw reads were error-corrected and collapsed into unique sequences by a nearest-neighbor algorithm in which closely related sequences were merged to remove PCR and sequencing errors. CDR3 sequences were aligned to IMGT reference sequences to assign V, D and J gene segments. For a sequence to be retained, at least a six-nucleotide match to both a V gene segment and a J gene segment was required. Rearrangements were called productive when the CDR3 lacked stop codons and stayed in frame with V and J; all others were non-productive. Following IMGT convention, CDR3 was defined as the stretch from the second conserved V-encoded cysteine to the conserved J-encoded phenylalanine. The earlier analysis of 587 of the donors excluded sequences that lacked an unambiguous match to a single V gene segment. In an earlier analysis of some 590 of the donors, a V segment was called functional when productive rearrangements were above 56.7%, and segregating when the standard deviation between donors exceeded 5%. A statistical classification framework was developed to diagnose cytomegalovirus status using the catalog of TCR beta chain sequences. In a later analysis, V and J genes were assigned by comparing TCR nucleotide sequences against IMGT/GENE-DB human TR gene sequences. In a later analysis, CDR3 sequences and most-parsimonious VDJ recombination scenarios were assigned using the TCRdist pipeline. In a later analysis, each TCR beta chain was defined by its CDR3 amino acid sequence together with its V-gene family, and reads without a unique V-gene family were excluded. A later analysis removed roughly 590 highly shared, low-generation-probability nucleotide sequences to deal with suspected cross-contamination and a sequencing artifact. For each public chain, a later analysis derived a clonal expansion index from normalized ranks of inferred template counts within each repertoire. In a later analysis, generation probabilities were computed using a VDJ recombination model fitted to out-of-frame rearrangements, and the results were checked against IGoR. A later analysis scored TCR-TCR, TCR-HLA and TCR-CMV co-occurrence with hypergeometric tests, applying a repertoire-size bias correction to TCR pairs. In a later analysis, false discovery rates were estimated by permuting HLA or CMV assignments 20 times. In a later analysis, co-occurring TCRs were grouped using DBSCAN, with TCRdist sequence similarity added in when clustering inside HLA-allele-positive subsets. Repertoires with fewer than 30,000 or more than 120,000 public chains were left out of co-occurrence clustering, as were several repertoires with anomalous nucleotide sharing. In TCRdb, the immuneACCESS table is reduced to in-frame sequences with V and J assigned. These tables do not hold every clone; where another copy was compared, an unresolved V gene accounts for under half, and the others remain unexplained. The V and J calls and clone size come from that table; D and trimming were worked out from the DNA. The sample data list tens of thousands of clones, and approximately 81% of these were observed just once. The top ten hold 22% of the sample.

The sample was PBMCs. The sequence was obtained from a young woman in good health and CMV-seropositive. The chain is made from TRBV7-8 and TRBJ1-3; 9 bases in the middle match TRBD1. At the DNA level, the sequence is TGTGCCAGCACCCCCAGGGGGACAGGGTTCGTTGGGCTTGGAAACACCATATATTTT. This codes for CASTPRGTGFVGLGNTIYF.